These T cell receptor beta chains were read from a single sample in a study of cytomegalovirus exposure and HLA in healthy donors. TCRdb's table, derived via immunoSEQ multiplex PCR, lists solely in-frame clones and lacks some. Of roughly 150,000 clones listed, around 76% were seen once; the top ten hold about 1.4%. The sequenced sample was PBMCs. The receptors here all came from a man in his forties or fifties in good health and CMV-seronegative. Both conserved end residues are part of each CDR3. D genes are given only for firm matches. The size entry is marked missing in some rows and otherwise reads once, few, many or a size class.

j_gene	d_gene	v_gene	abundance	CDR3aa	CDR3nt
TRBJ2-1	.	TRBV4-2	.	CASSPQISSYNEQFF	TGTGCCAGCAGCCCTCAGATAAGCTCCTACAATGAGCAGTTCTTC
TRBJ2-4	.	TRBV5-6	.	CASSFSGTKNIQYF	TGTGCCAGCAGCTTTTCAGGTACGAAAAACATTCAGTACTTC
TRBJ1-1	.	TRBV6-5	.	CASSNLPLETEAFF	TGTGCCAGCAGTAACCTACCTTTGGAGACTGAAGCTTTCTTT
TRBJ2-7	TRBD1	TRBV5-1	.	CASSLVGQGYEQYF	TGCGCCAGCAGCTTGGTGGGACAGGGCTACGAGCAGTACTTC
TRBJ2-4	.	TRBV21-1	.	CASSMAGGRDSQYF	TGTGCCAGCAGCATGGCAGGGGGCAGGGACAGTCAGTACTTC
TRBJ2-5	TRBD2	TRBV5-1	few	CASSPSGAQETQYF	TGCGCCAGCAGCCCGAGCGGGGCTCAAGAGACCCAGTACTTC
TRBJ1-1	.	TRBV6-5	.	CASSPSNAGTEAFF	TGTGCCAGCAGTCCGTCAAATGCAGGGACTGAAGCTTTCTTT
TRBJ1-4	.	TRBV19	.	CASSDGTAEKLFF	TGTGCCAGTAGTGACGGGACTGCGGAAAAACTGTTTTTT
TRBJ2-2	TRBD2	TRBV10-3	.	CAISEHSGRSELFF	TGTGCCATCAGTGAGCATAGCGGGAGAAGCGAGCTGTTTTTT
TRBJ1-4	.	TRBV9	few	CASSSRQLNEKLFF	TGTGCCAGCAGCTCTCGACAGCTTAATGAAAAACTGTTTTTT
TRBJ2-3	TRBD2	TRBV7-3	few	CASSLRSGASTDTQYF	TGTGCCAGCAGCTTACGAAGCGGGGCTAGCACAGATACGCAGTATTTT
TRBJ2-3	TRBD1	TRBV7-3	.	CASSSTGGANTQYF	TGTGCCAGCAGCTCGACAGGGGGCGCGAATACGCAGTATTTT
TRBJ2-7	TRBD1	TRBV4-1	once	CASSRDGGTGSYEQYF	TGCGCCAGCAGCCGTGATGGAGGGACAGGTTCGTACGAGCAGTACTTC
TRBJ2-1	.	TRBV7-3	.	CASSPPGSEQFF	TGTGCCAGCAGCCCTCCGGGGTCAGAGCAGTTCTTC
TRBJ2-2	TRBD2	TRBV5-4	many	CASSGSGLAGGPNTGELFF	TGTGCCAGCAGCGGCTCGGGACTAGCGGGAGGGCCCAACACCGGGGAGCTGTTTTTT
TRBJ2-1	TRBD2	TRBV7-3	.	CASSVAGGLGYNEQFF	TGTGCCAGCTCGGTAGCGGGCGGGTTAGGGTACAATGAGCAGTTCTTC
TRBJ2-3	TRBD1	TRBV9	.	CASSATGDSDTQYF	TGTGCCAGCAGCGCGACAGGGGATTCGGATACGCAGTATTTT
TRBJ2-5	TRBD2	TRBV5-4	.	CASRLALKETQYF	TGTGCCAGCAGACTAGCGCTTAAAGAGACCCAGTACTTC
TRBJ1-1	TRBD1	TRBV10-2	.	CASRLQGARRNTEAFF	TGCGCCAGCAGACTACAGGGGGCGCGGAGGAACACTGAAGCTTTCTTT
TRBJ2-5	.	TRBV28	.	CASSHPSADTTLETQYF	TGTGCCAGCAGCCACCCGAGTGCGGACACTACACTGGAGACCCAGTACTTC
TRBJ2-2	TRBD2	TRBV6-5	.	CASSSLGSGKVGELFF	TGTGCCAGCAGTTCCCTTGGTAGCGGGAAGGTCGGGGAGCTGTTTTTT
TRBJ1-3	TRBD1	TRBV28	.	CASSHRGQGNTIYF	TGTGCCAGCAGTCACAGGGGGCAAGGAAACACCATATATTTT
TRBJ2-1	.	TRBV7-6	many	CASSLFGTVGLSSYNEQFF	TGTGCCAGCAGCTTATTTGGGACGGTGGGACTTTCGTCCTACAATGAGCAGTTCTTC
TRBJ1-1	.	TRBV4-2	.	CASSQGALSYTEAFF	TGTGCCAGCAGCCAAGGGGCCCTATCTTACACTGAAGCTTTCTTT
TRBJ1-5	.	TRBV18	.	CASSTDTNQPQHF	TGTGCCAGCTCAACCGACACGAATCAGCCCCAGCATTTT
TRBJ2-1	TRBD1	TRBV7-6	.	CASSLGTAPYNEQFF	TGTGCCAGCAGTCTTGGGACAGCGCCCTACAATGAGCAGTTCTTC
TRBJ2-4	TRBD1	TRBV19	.	CAASGGPRNSQYF	TGTGCCGCGTCAGGGGGCCCAAGAAACAGTCAGTACTTC
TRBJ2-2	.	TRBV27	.	CASSLAGLSTGELFF	TGTGCCAGCAGTTTAGCGGGCCTATCCACCGGGGAGCTGTTTTTT
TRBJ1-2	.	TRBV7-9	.	CASSFGEVNYGYTF	TGTGCCAGCAGCTTCGGTGAGGTCAACTATGGCTACACCTTC
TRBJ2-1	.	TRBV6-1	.	CASSEGSGAYNEQFF	TGTGCCAGCAGTGAAGGGAGCGGTGCCTACAATGAGCAGTTCTTC
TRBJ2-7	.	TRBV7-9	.	CASSGVWRASYEQYF	TGTGCCAGCAGCGGCGTGTGGCGGGCCTCCTACGAGCAGTACTTC
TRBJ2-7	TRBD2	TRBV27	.	CASSRASGSSSSYEQYF	TGTGCCAGCAGCCGAGCTAGCGGGAGTTCAAGCTCCTACGAGCAGTACTTC
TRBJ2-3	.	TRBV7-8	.	CASTGSDVGTQYF	TGTGCCAGCACGGGGTCAGACGTCGGTACGCAGTATTTT
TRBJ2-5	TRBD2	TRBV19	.	CASSRLAGGLQTQYF	TGTGCCAGTAGCAGACTAGCGGGAGGCCTCCAGACCCAGTACTTC
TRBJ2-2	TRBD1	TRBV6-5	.	CASKEQGSTGELFF	TGTGCCAGCAAGGAACAGGGGTCCACCGGGGAGCTGTTTTTT
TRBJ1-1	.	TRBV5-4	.	CASSREGNTEAFF	TGTGCCAGCAGCCGAGAGGGGAACACTGAAGCTTTCTTT
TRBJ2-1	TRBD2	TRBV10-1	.	CASTVGAGERSYNEQFF	TGCGCCTCCACTGTGGGAGCGGGAGAGAGGTCCTACAATGAGCAGTTCTTC
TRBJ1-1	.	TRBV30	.	CAWRGGNEAFF	TGTGCCTGGAGAGGAGGGAATGAAGCTTTCTTT
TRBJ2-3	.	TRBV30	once	CAWSVGQTRSDTQYF	TGTGCCTGGAGTGTAGGACAGACTCGCTCAGATACGCAGTATTTT
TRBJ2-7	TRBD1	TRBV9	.	CASSSQGQSYEQYF	TGTGCCAGCAGCTCCCAGGGACAGAGCTACGAGCAGTACTTC
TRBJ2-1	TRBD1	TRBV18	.	CASSPGTGTGDEQFF	TGTGCCAGCTCACCGGGGACAGGGACAGGGGATGAGCAGTTCTTC
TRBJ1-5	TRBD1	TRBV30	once	CAWSGGQGASQPQHF	TGTGCCTGGAGTGGAGGACAGGGGGCGAGTCAGCCCCAGCATTTT
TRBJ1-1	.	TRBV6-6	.	CASSRGQTEAFF	TGTGCCAGCAGCCGTGGACAGACTGAAGCTTTCTTT